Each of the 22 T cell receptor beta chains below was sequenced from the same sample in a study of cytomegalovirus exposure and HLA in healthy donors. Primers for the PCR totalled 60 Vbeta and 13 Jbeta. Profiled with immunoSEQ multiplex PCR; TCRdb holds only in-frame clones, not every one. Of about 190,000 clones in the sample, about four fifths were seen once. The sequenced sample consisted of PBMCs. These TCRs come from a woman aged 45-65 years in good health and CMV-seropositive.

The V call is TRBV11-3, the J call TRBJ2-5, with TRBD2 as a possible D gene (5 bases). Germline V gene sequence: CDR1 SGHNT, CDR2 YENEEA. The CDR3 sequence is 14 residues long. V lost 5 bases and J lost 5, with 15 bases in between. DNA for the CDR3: TGTGCCAGCAGCGCCAGCGAGGGTGCCGAGACCCAGTACTTC. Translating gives CASSASEGAETQYF.

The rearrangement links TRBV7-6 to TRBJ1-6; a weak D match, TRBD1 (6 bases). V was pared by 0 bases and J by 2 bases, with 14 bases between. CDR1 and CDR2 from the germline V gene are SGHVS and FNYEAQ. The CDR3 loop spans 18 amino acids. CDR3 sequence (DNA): TGTGCCAGCAGCTTAGCAGATGAGGGGGTCGCCTATAATTCACCCCTCCACTTT. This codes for CASSLADEGVAYNSPLHF.

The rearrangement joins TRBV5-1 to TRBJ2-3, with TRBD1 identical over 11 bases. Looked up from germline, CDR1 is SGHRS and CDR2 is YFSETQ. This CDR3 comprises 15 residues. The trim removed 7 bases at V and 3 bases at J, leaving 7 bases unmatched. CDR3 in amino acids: CASGTGQGATDTQYF. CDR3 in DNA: TGCGCCAGCGGGACAGGACAGGGGGCTACAGATACGCAGTATTTT.

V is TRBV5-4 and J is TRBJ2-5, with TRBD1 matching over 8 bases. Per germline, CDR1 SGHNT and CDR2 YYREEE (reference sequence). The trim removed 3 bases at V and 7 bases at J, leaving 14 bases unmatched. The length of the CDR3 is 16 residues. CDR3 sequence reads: CASSSGGTGGVGTQYF. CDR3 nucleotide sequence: TGTGCCAGCAGCTCTGGAGGTACAGGGGGAGTGGGGACCCAGTACTTC.

CDR3 sequence (DNA): TGCGCCAGCAGCCCACTCTTTTCCGGACAGCAAGGTGGCTACACCTTC. This sequence encodes CASSPLFSGQQGGYTF. This chain links TRBV4-1 with TRBJ1-2; D might be TRBD1 (6 bases). The length of the CDR3 is 16 residues. CDR1 MGHRA and CDR2 YSYEKL come from the germline V gene. The germline V and J ends were trimmed by 4 bases and 7 bases, with 22 bases remaining between them.

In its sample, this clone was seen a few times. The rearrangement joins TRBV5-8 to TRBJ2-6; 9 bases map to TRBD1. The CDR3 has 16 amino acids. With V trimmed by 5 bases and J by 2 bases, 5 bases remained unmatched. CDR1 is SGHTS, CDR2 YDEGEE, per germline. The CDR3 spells CASSRQGDTGANVLTF. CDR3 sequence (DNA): TGTGCCAGCAGTAGACAGGGGGATACTGGGGCCAACGTCCTGACTTTC.

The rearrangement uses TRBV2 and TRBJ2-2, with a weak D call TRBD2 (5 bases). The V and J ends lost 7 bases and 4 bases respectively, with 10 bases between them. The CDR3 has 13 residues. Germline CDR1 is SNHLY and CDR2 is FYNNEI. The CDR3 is CASIGGPTGELFF. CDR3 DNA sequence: TGTGCCAGCATCGGAGGTCCCACCGGGGAGCTGTTTTTT.

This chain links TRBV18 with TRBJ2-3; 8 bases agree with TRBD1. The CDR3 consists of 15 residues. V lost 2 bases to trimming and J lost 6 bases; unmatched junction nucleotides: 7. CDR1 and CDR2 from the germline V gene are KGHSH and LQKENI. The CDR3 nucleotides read TGTGCCAGCTCACCAAACCAGGGGGCGGGTGATACGCAGTATTTT. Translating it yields CASSPNQGAGDTQYF.

The CDR3 sequence: CASSLAGLRYEQYF. In DNA, the CDR3 is TGTGCCAGCAGCTTGGCAGGGCTTAGGTACGAGCAGTACTTC. The V call is TRBV11-2, the J call TRBJ2-7; weak D call: TRBD1 (5 bases). The V end lost 3 bases, the J end lost 4 bases, and 13 bases lay between the germline ends. CDR1 is SGHAT, CDR2 FQNNGV, per germline. This CDR3 comprises 14 residues.

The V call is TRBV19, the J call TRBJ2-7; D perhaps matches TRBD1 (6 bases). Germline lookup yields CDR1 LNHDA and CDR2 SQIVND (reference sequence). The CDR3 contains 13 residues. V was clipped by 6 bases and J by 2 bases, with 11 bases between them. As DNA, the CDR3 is TGTGCCAGTAGCCGGGACACAACCTACGAGCAGTACTTC. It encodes CASSRDTTYEQYF.

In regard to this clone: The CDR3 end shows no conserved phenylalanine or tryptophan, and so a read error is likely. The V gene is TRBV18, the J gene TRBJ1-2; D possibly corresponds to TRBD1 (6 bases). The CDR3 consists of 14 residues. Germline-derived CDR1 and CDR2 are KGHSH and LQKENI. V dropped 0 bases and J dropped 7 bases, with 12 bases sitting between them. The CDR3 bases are TGTGCCAGCTCACCACCGCCAGGGGAGAGTGGCTACACCCTC. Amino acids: CASSPPPGESGYTL.

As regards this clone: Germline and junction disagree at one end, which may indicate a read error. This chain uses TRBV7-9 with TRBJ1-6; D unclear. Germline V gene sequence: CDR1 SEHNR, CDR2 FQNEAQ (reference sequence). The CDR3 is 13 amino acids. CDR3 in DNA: TGTTCCAGCACCCGGGTCTATAATTCCCCCCTCCACTTT. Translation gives CSSTRVYNSPLHF. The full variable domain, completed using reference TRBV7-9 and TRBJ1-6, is DTGVSQNPRHKITKRGQNVTFRCDPISEHNRLYWYRQTLGQGPEFLTYFQNEAQLEKSRLLSDRFSAERPKGSFSTLEIQRTEQGDSAMYLCSSTRVYNSPLHFGNGTRLTVT.

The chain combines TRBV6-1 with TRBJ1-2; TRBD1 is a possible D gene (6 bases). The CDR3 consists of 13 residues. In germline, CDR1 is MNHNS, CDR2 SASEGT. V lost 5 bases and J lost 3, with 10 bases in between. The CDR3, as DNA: TGTGCCAGCAGTCTTAACAGGGACTATGGCTACACCTTC. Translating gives CASSLNRDYGYTF.

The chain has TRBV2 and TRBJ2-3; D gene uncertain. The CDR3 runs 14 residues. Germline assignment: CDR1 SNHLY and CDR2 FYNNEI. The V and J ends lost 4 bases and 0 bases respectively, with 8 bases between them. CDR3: CASSGGSSTDTQYF. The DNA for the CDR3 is TGTGCCAGCAGTGGCGGCAGCAGCACAGATACGCAGTATTTT. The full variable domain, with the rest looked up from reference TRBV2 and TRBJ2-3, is EPEVTQTPSHQVTQMGQEVILRCVPISNHLYFYWYRQILGQKVEFLVSFYNNEISEKSEIFDDQFSVERPDGSNFTLKIRSTKLEDSAMYFCASSGGSSTDTQYFGPGTRLTVL.

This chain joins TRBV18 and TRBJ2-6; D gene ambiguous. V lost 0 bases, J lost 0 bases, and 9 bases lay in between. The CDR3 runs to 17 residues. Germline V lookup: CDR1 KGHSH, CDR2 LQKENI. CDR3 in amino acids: CASSPPLSGSGANVLTF. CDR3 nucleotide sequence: TGTGCCAGCTCACCACCGTTGTCCGGCTCTGGGGCCAACGTCCTGACTTTC.

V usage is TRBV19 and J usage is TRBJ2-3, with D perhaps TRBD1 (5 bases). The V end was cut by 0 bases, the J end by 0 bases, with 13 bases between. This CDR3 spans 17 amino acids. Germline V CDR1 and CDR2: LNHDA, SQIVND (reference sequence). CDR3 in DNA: TGTGCCAGTAGTATAGATGGGGCAGGGTCGAGCACAGATACGCAGTATTTT. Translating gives CASSIDGAGSSTDTQYF.

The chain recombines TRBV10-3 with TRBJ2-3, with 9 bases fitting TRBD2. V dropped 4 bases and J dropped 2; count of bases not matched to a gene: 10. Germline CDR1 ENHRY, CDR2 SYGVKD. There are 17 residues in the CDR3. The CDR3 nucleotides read TGTGCCATCAGTGGGTCGGGGGCTAGCGGGGACACAGATACGCAGTATTTT. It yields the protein CAISGSGASGDTDTQYF.

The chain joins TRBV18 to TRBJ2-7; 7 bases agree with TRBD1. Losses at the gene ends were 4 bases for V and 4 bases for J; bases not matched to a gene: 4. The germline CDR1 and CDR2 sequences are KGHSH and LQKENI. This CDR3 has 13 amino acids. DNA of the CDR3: TGTGCCAGCTCACAGGGGGCTGGTTACGAGCAGTACTTC. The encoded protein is CASSQGAGYEQYF.

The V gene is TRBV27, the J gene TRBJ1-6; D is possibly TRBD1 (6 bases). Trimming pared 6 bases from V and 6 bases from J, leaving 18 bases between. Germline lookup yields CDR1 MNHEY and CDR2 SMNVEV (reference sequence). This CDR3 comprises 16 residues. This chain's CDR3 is CASRLEAGVGNSPLHF. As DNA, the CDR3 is TGTGCCAGCAGACTGGAGGCAGGGGTCGGTAATTCACCCCTCCACTTT.

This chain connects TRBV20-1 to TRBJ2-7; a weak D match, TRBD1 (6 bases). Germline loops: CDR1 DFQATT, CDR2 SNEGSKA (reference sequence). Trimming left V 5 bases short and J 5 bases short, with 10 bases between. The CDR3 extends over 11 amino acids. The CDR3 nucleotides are TGCAGTGCTCAACAGGGTCACGAGCAGTACTTC. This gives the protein CSAQQGHEQYF.

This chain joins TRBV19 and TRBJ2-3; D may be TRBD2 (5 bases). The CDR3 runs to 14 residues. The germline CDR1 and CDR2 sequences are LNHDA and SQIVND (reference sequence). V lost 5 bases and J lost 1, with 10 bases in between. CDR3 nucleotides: TGTGCCAGTAGTTTGGCGCGGGGCACAGATACGCAGTATTTT. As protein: CASSLARGTDTQYF.

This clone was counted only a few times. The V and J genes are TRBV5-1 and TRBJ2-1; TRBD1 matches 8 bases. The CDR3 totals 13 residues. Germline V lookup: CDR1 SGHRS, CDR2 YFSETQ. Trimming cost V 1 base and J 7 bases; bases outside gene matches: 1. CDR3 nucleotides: TGCGCCAGCAGCTTGACAGGGGGGAATGAGCAGTTCTTC. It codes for CASSLTGGNEQFF.